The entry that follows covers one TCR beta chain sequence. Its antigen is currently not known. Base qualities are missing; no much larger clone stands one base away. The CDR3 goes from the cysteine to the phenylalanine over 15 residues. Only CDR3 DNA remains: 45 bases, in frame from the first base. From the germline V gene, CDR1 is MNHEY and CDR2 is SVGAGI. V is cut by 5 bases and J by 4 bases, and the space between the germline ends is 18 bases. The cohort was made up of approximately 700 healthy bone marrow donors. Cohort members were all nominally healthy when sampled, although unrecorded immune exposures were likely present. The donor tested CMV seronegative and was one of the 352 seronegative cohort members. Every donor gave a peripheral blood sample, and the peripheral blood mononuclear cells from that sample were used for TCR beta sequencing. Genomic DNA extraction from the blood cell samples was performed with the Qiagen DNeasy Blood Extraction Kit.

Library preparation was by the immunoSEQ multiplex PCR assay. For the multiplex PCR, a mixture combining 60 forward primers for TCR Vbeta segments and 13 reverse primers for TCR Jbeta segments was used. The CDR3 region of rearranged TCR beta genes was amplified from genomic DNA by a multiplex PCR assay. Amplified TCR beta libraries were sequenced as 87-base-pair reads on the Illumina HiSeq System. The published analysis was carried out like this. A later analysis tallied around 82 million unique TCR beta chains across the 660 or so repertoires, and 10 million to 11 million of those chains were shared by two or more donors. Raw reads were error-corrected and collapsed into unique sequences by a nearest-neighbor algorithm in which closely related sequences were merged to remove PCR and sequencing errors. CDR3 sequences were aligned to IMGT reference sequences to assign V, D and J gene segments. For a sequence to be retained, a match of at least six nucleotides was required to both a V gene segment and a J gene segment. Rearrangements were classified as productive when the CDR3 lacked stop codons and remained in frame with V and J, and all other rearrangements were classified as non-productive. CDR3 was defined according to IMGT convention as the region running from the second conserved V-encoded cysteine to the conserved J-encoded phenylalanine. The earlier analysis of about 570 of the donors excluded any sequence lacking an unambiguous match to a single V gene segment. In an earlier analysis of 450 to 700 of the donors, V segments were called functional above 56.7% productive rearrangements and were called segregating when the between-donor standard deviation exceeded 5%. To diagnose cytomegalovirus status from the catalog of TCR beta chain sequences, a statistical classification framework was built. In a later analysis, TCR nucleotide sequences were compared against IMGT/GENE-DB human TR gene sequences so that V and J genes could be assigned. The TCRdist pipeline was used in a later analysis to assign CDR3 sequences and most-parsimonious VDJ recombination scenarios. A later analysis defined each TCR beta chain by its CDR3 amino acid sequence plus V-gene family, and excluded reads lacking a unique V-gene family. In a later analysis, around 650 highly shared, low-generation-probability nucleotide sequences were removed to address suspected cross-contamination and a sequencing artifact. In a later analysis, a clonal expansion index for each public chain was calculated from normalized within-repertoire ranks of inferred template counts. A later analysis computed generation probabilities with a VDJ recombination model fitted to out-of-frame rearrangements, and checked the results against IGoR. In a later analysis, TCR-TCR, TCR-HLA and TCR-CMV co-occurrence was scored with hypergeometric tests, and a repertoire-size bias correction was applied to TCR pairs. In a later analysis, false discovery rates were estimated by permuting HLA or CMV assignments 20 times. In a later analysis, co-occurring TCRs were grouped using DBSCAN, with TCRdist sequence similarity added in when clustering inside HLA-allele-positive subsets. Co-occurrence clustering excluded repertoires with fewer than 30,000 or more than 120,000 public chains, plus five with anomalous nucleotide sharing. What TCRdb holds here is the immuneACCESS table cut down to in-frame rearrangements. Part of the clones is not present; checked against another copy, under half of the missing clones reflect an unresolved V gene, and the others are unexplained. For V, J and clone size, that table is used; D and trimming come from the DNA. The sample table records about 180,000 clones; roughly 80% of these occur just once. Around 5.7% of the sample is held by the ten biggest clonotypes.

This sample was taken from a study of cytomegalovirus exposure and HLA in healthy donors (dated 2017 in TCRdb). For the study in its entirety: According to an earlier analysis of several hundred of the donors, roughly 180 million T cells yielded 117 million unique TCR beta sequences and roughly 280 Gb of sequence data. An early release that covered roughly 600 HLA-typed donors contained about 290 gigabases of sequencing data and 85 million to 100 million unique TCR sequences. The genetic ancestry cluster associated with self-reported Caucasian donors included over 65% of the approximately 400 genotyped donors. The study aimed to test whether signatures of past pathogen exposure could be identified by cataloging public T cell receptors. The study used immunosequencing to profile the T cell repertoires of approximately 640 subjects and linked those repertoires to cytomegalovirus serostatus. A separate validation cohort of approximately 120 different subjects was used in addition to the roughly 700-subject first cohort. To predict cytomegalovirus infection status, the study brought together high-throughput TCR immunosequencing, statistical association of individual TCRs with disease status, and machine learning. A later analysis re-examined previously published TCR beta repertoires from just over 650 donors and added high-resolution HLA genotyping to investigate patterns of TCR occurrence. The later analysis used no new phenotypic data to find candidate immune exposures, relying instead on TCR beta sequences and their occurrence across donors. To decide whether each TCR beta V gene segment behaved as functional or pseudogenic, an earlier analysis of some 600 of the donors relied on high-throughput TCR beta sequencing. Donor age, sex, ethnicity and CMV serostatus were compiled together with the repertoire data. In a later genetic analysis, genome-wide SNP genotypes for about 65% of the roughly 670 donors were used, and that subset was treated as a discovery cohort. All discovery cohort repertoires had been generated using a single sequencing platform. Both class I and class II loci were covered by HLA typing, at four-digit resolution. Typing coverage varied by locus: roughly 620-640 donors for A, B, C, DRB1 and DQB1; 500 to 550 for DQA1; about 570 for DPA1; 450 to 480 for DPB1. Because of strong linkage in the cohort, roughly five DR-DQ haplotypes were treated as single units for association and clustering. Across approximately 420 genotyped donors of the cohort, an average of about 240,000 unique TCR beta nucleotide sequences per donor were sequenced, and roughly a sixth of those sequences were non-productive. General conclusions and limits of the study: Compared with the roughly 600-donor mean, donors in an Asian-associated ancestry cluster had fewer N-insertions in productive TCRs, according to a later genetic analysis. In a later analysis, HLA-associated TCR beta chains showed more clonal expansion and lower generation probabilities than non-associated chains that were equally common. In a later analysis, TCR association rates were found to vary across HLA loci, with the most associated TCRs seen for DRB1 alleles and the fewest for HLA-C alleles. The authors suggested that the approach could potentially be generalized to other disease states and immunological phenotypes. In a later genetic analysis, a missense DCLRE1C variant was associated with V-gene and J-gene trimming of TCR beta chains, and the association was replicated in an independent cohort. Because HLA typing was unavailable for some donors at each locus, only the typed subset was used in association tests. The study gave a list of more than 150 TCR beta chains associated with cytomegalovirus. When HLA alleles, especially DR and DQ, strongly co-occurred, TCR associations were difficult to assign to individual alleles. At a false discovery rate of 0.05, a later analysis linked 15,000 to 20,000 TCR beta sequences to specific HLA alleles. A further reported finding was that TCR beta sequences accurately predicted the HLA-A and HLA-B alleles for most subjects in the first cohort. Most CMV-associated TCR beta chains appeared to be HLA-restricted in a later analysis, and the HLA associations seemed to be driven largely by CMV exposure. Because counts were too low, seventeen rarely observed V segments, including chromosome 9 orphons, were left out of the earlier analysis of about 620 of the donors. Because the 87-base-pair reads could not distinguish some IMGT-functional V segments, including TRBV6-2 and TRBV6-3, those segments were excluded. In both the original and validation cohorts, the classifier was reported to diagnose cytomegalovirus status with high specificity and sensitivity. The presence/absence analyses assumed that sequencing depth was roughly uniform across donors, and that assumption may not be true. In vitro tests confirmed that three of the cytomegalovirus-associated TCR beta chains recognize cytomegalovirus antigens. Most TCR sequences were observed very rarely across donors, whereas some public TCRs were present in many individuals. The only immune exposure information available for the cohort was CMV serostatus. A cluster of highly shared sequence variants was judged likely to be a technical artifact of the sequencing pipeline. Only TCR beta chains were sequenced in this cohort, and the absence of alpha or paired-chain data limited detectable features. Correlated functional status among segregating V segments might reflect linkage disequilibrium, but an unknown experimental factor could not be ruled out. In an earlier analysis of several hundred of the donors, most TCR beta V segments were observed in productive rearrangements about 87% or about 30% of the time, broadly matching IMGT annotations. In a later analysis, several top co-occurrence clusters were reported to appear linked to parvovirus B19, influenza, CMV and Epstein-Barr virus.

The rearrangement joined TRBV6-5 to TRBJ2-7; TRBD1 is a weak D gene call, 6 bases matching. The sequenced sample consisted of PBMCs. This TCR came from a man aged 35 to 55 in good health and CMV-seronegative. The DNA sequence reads TGTGCCAGCAGTCAGGACAGAATCGGATTGTACGAGCAGTACTTC. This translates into CASSQDRIGLYEQYF.